This T cell receptor beta chain was identified in a study of OX40 agonist ivuxolimab in advanced cancers. Findings and limits, study-wide: Clonal expansion was among the lowest in partial responders at 0.1-3.0 mg/kg, especially CD8+. Some nonresponders also had low normalized T-cell clonal expansion. Circulating CD4+ and CD8+ T cells showed clonal expansion by week 6 at 0.1 to 3.0 mg/kg.

The germline CDR1 and CDR2 sequences are SGHTA and FQGTGA. CDR3 length equals 16 residues. The V and J ends lost 0 bases and 4 bases respectively, with 13 bases between them. Sequenced by immunoSEQ multiplex PCR; TCRdb stores in-frame clones only, minus some. Here the sample spans tens of thousands of clones, approximately 92% being singletons. This clone showed up just a few times. Its specificity is unknown. If patients had autoimmune disease history or systemic immunosuppression, they were excluded. The sequence was collected from an adult with an advanced solid tumor such as melanoma, head and neck, liver or kidney cancer. The material sequenced was CD4+ or CD8+ T cells sorted from blood, taken in a trial of the OX40 agonist ivuxolimab. This chain joins TRBV7-3 and TRBJ1-3; D gene unclear. CDR3 DNA: TGTGCCAGCAGCTTAACTGGCTACAGCCAGGGAAACACCATATATTTT. Protein sequence: CASSLTGYSQGNTIYF.